One sample yielded the 20 T cell receptor beta chains listed below, sequenced in a study of CD8 T cells in Susac syndrome. With random hexamers, reverse transcription was performed on about 0.5 to 1 ug of RNA. TCRdb reprocessed the immunoSEQ multiplex PCR reads with MiXCR, giving one entry per CDR3 protein. Of fewer than 90,000 distinct CDR3 sequences in the sample, roughly 92% were seen once. The material sequenced was CD8+ T cells from PBMCs. The receptors shown here come from a human donor with Susac syndrome.

J is TRBJ2-1 and V is TRBV28, with a weak D call TRBD1 (5 bases). This CDR3 region has 16 residues. Trimming removed 1 base from V and 10 bases from J, with 20 bases in between. Germline V gives CDR1 MDHEN, CDR2 SYDVKM. The CDR3 nucleotides are TGTGCCAGCAGTTTATTTCTAGGGGCAGGTTCTAACGAGCAGTTCTTC. Its translation is CASSLFLGAGSNEQFF.

The chain links TRBV12-3 or TRBV12-4 to TRBJ1-2, with D tentatively TRBD1 (5 bases). The CDR3 has 14 amino acids. V was shortened by 6 bases and J by 7 bases, with 18 bases between the two germline ends. The CDR3 spells CASSLGTKWSGYTF. Here the CDR3 DNA reads TGTGCCAGCAGCCTCGGGACTAAATGGAGTGGCTACACCTTC.

The chain couples TRBV27 to TRBJ1-2, with 9 bases identical to TRBD1. The CDR3 totals 14 residues. The germline V gene encodes CDR1 MNHEY and CDR2 SMNVEV (reference sequence). The junction had 4 bases not matched to a gene; V was cut back by 2 bases and J by 6 bases. CDR3 loop: CASSLRDRDDGYTF. DNA of the CDR3: TGTGCCAGCAGTTTAAGGGACAGGGATGATGGCTACACCTTC.

V is TRBV20-1 and J is TRBJ1-2, with 8 bases matching TRBD1. Trimming at V came to 5 bases and at J to 3 bases, leaving 2 bases not matched to a gene. CDR1 DFQATT and CDR2 SNEGSKA come from the germline V gene (reference sequence). This CDR3 is built from 12 residues. CDR3 nucleotides: TGCAGTGCTCAACAGGGGGACTATGGCTACACCTTC. Protein: CSAQQGDYGYTF.

V gene TRBV10-3 combines with J gene TRBJ2-5, with D perhaps assigned TRBD1 or TRBD2 (5 bases each). The CDR3 totals 14 residues. Trimming cost V 4 bases and J 5 bases, with 14 bases left between them. CDR1 ENHRY and CDR2 SYGVKD come from the germline V gene. This CDR3 reads CAISVGHEGETQYF. As DNA, the CDR3 is TGTGCCATCAGTGTCGGTCACGAGGGGGAGACCCAGTACTTC.

Written as DNA, the CDR3 is TGTGCCAGCAGCTTATTGGGGACAGGGGATGGAGAGACCCAGTACTTC. Translated: CASSLLGTGDGETQYF. The chain combines TRBV7-9 with TRBJ2-5, with 10 bases that match TRBD1. The V segment lost 2 bases and the J segment 4 bases; nucleotides outside the gene matches: 7. CDR1 is SEHNR, CDR2 FQNEAQ, per germline (reference sequence). This CDR3 has 16 amino acids.

In its sample, this clonotype was seen once. This chain uses TRBV4-1 with TRBJ2-1; possibly TRBD1 for D (5 bases). Trimming stripped 2 bases from V and 4 bases from J, with 12 bases between. This CDR3 region has 15 residues. Germline V gene data show CDR1 as MGHRA and CDR2 as YSYEKL. As DNA, the CDR3 is TGCGCCAGCAGCCAAACGACAGAGGAGTACAATGAGCAGTTCTTC. This codes for CASSQTTEEYNEQFF.

The chain joins TRBV9 to TRBJ2-5; 9 positions agree with TRBD2. CDR3 size: 15 residues. V trimming: 0 bases; J trimming: 0 bases; junction bases outside the gene matches: 0. Per the germline V gene, CDR1 is SGDLS and CDR2 is YYNGEE. CDR3 coding DNA: TGTGCCAGCAGCGTAGGACTAGCGGACCAAGAGACCCAGTACTTC. The encoded protein is CASSVGLADQETQYF.

The chain combines TRBV19 with TRBJ1-5; 9 nucleotides align to TRBD1. Unmatched junction bases numbered 10, after V lost 4 bases and J lost 6 bases. This CDR3 is 16 amino acids long. The germline CDR1 and CDR2 sequences are LNHDA and SQIVND (reference sequence). CDR3 in DNA: TGTGCCAGTAGTACTCAGGCCGGGACAGGGTTTCAGCCCCAGCATTTT. It encodes CASSTQAGTGFQPQHF.

This chain uses TRBV28 with TRBJ2-5; 8 nucleotides align to TRBD2. Germline V gives CDR1 MDHEN, CDR2 SYDVKM. Germline trimming cut 7 bases from V and 5 bases from J; bases unmatched to any gene: 15. The CDR3 is 16 amino acids. The CDR3 sequence is CASIGGSPGGMETQYF. DNA for the CDR3: TGTGCCAGCATCGGGGGTAGCCCGGGAGGGATGGAGACCCAGTACTTC. Full variable domain (rest looked up from reference TRBV28 and TRBJ2-5): DVKVTQSSRYLVKRTGEKVFLECVQDMDHENMFWYRQDPGLGLRLIYFSYDVKMKEKGDIPEGYSVSREKKERFSLILESASTNQTSMYLCASIGGSPGGMETQYFGPGTRLLVL.

The chain couples TRBV12-3 or TRBV12-4 to TRBJ2-3, with 7 bases that match TRBD2. The CDR3 runs 16 residues. Losses at the gene ends were 2 bases for V and 2 bases for J; bases not matched to a gene: 7. The DNA of the CDR3 is TGTGCCAGCAGTTTAAAAGCGGGGACTGACACAGATACGCAGTATTTT. Translating gives CASSLKAGTDTDTQYF.

The V and J genes are TRBV6-1 and TRBJ2-2; possibly TRBD1 or TRBD2 for D (7 bases each). Trimming removed 3 bases from V and 4 bases from J, with 15 bases in between. The CDR3 has 16 residues. Looked up from germline, CDR1 is MNHNS and CDR2 is SASEGT. The CDR3, as DNA: TGTGCCAGCAGTGAGCGAGCCAGGGGGGGCACCGGGGAGCTGTTTTTT. As protein: CASSERARGGTGELFF.

V usage is TRBV11-2 and J usage is TRBJ1-2; D perhaps matches TRBD1 (5 bases). Germline CDR1 reads SGHAT; CDR2 reads FQNNGV. The CDR3 loop spans 15 amino acids. V dropped 3 bases and J dropped 0 bases, with 11 bases sitting between them. CDR3 nucleotide sequence: TGTGCCAGCAGCTTTGTGACAGACCCTAACTATGGCTACACCTTC. Amino acid sequence: CASSFVTDPNYGYTF.

This clonotype was counted between two and nine times. J is TRBJ1-1 and V is TRBV4-3, with unresolved D. Between the trimmed V and J ends, which lost 8 bases and 1 base, there was a span of 11 bases. CDR1 and CDR2 from the germline V gene are LGHNA and YSLEER. CDR3 length equals 13 residues. CDR3 sequence reads: CASAPGRNTEAFF. CDR3 coding DNA: TGCGCCAGCGCACCCGGGAGGAACACTGAAGCTTTCTTT.

The chain employs TRBV12-3 or TRBV12-4 and TRBJ1-6; 9 nucleotides agree with TRBD1. Germline trimming cut 3 bases from V and 9 bases from J; bases unmatched to any gene: 3. The CDR3 loop spans 14 amino acids. Here the CDR3 reads CASSLTGGSSPLHF. For the CDR3, the DNA is TGTGCCAGCAGTTTGACAGGGGGTAGTTCACCCCTCCACTTT.

The rearrangement links TRBV6-1 to TRBJ1-6; D is ambiguous. V lost 2 bases and J lost 7, with 12 bases in between. The CDR3 is 15 residues long. CDR1 is MNHNS, CDR2 SASEGT, per germline. CDR3 nucleotide sequence: TGTGCCAGCAGTGAAAACAGTCTTGGAAATTCACCCCTCCACTTT. The encoded protein is CASSENSLGNSPLHF.

The gene calls are TRBV6-6 and TRBJ2-1; D may be TRBD1 (6 bases). This CDR3 has 13 residues. V lost 6 bases and J lost 5, with 11 bases in between. Germline lookup yields CDR1 MNHNY and CDR2 SVGAGI (reference sequence). The CDR3: CASSRGQNNEQFF. CDR3 in DNA: TGTGCCAGCAGCCGCGGACAGAACAATGAGCAGTTCTTC.

The chain carries TRBV11-2 and TRBJ2-7; TRBD2 agrees at 7 bases. From germline, CDR1 is SGHAT and CDR2 FQNNGV. V lost 5 bases to trimming and J lost 3 bases; unmatched junction nucleotides: 7. There are 14 residues in the CDR3. The CDR3 region has the DNA TGTGCCAGCAGCACTGGGGGGGTAGACTACGAGCAGTACTTC. This encodes CASSTGGVDYEQYF. Variable domain in full (rest from reference TRBV11-2 and TRBJ2-7): EAGVAQSPRYKIIEKRQSVAFWCNPISGHATLYWYQQILGQGPKLLIQFQNNGVVDDSQLPKDRFSAERLKGVDSTLKIQPAKLEDSAVYLCASSTGGVDYEQYFGPGTRLTVT.

A word on this clonotype: Sequence at one end of the junction differs from germline and may be a read error. This chain uses TRBV20-1 with TRBJ2-7; weak D call: TRBD1 (6 bases). Germline CDR1 DFQATT, CDR2 SNEGSKA (reference sequence). This CDR3 is built from 15 residues. CDR3 loop: CSARDLPQGSSEQYF. CDR3 in DNA: TGCAGTGCTAGAGATCTGCCACAGGGTTCCTCCGAGCAGTACTTC.

The chain carries TRBV15 and TRBJ2-6, with D possibly TRBD1 on 7 matching bases. The V gene's germline CDR1 is LNHNV and CDR2 YYDKDF (reference sequence). The CDR3 length is 14 residues. Trimming removed 8 bases from V and 1 base from J, with 9 bases in between. The CDR3 is CATSGGSGANVLTF. The CDR3 nucleotides read TGTGCCACCTCAGGGGGGTCTGGGGCCAACGTCCTGACTTTC.